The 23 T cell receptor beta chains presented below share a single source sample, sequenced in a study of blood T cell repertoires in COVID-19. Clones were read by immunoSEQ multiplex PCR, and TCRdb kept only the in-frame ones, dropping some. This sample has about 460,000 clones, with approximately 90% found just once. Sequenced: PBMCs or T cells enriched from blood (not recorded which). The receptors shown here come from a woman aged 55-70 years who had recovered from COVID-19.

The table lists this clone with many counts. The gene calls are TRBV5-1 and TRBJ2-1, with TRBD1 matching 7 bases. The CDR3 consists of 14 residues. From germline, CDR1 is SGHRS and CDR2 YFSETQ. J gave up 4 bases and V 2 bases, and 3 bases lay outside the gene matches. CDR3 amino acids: CASSFGDSYNEQFF. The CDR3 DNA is TGCGCCAGCAGCTTTGGGGACAGTTACAATGAGCAGTTCTTC.

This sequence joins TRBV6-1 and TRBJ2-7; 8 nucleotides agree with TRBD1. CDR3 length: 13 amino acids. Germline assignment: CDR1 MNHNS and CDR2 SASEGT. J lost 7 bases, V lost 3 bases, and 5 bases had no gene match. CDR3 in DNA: TGTGCCAGCAGTGACCTGGACAGGGCTGAGCAGTACGTC. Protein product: CASSDLDRAEQYV.

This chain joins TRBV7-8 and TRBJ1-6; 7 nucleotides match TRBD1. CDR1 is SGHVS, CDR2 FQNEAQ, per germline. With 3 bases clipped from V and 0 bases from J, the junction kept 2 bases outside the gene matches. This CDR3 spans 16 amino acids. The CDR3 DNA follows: TGTGCCAGCAGCTTCGGACAGGACTCCTATAATTCACCCCTCCACTTT. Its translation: CASSFGQDSYNSPLHF.

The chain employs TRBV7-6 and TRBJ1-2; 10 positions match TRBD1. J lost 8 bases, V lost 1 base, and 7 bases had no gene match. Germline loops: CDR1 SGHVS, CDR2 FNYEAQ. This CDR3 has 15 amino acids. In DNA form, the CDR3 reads TGTGCCAGCAGCTTAGGCATTGGACAGGGGGAGGGCTACACCTTC. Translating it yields CASSLGIGQGEGYTF.

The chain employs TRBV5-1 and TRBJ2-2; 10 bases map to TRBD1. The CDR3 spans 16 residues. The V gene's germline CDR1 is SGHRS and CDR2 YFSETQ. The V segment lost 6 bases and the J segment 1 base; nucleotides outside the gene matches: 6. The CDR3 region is CASNLRTGGNTGELFF. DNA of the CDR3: TGCGCCAGCAACCTGAGGACAGGGGGGAACACCGGGGAGCTGTTTTTT.

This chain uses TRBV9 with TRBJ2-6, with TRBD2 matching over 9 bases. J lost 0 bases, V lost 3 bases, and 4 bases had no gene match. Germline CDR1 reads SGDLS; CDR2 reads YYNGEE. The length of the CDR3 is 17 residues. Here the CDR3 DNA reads TGTGCCAGCAGCGAGAGAGCGGGGGGCTCTGGGGCCAACGTCCTGACTTTC. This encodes CASSERAGGSGANVLTF.

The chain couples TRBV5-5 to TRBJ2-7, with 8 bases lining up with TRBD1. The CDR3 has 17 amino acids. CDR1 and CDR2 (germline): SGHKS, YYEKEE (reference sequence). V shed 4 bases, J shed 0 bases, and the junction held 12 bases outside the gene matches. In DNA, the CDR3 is TGTGCCAGCAGCCCCCACTGGGGGGACAGGATCTCCTACGAGCAGTACGTC. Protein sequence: CASSPHWGDRISYEQYV.

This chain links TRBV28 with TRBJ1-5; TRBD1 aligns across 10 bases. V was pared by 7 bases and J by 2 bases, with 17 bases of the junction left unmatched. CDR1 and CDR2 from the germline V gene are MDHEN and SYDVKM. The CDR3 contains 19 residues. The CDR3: CASTLRGRDRGLGNQPQHF. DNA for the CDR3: TGTGCCAGCACCTTAAGGGGGCGGGACAGGGGACTAGGCAATCAGCCCCAGCATTTT.

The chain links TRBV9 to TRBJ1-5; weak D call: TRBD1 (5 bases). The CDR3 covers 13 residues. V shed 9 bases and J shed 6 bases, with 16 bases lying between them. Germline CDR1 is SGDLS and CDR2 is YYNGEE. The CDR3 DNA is TGTGCCATACAACCTATAGGGGCTCAGCCCCAGCATTTT. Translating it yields CAIQPIGAQPQHF.

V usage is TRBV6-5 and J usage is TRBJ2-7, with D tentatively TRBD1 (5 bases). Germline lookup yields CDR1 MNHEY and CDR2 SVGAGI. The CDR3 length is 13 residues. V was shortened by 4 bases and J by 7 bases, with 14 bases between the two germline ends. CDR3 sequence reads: CASSFQGYTEQYF. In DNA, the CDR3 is TGTGCCAGCAGTTTTCAGGGCTATACGGAGCAGTACTTC.

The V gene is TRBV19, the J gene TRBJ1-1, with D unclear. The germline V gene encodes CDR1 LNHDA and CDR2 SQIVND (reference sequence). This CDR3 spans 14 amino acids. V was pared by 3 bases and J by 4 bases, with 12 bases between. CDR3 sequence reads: CASSIRSVSTEAFF. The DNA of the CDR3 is TGTGCCAGTAGTATTAGAAGTGTAAGCACTGAAGCTTTCTTT.

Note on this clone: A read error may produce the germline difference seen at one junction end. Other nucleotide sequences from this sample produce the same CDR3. The CDR3 reads CASSQGQLQETQYF. Written as DNA, the CDR3 is TGTGCCAGCAGTCAAGGACAGCTCCAAGAGACCCAGTACTTC. This chain uses TRBV4-2 with TRBJ2-5; D is possibly TRBD1 (6 bases). CDR3 length: 14 amino acids. Germline-derived CDR1 and CDR2 are LGHNA and YNFKEQ.

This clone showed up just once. The CDR3 nucleotides are TGTGCCAGCAGCTTATTTCTAGCGGGGGGGCAAGAGACCCAGTACTTC. It codes for CASSLFLAGGQETQYF. This sequence joins TRBV7-2 and TRBJ2-5; 12 nucleotides match TRBD2. The J segment lost 2 bases and the V segment lost 2 bases, leaving 3 bases of the junction unmatched. Germline lookup yields CDR1 SGHTA and CDR2 FQGNSA. CDR3 length: 16 amino acids.

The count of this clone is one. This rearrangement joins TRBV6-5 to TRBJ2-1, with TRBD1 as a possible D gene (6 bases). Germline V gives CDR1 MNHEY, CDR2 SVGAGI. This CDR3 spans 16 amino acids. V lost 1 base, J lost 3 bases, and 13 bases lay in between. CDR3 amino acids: CASSYFRTAGYNEQFF. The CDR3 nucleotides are TGTGCCAGCAGTTACTTTCGGACAGCTGGCTACAATGAGCAGTTCTTC.

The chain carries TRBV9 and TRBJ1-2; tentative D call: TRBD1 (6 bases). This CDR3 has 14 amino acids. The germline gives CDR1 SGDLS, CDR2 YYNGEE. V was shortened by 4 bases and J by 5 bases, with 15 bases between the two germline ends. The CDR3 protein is CASSNGQPPYGYTF. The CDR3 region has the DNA TGTGCCAGCAGCAATGGACAGCCCCCTTATGGCTACACCTTC.

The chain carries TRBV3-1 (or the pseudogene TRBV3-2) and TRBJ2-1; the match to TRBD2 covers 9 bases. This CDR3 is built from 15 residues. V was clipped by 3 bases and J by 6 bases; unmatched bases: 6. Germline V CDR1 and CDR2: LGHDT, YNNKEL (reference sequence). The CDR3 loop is CASSQGLAFANEQFF. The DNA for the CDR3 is TGTGCCAGCAGCCAGGGACTAGCTTTTGCCAATGAGCAGTTCTTC.

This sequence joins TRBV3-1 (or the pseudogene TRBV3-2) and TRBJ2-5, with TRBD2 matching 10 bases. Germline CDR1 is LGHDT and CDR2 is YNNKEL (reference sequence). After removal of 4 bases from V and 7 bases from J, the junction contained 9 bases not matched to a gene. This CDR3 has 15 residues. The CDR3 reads CASSPVAGGSSTQYF. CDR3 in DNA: TGTGCCAGCAGCCCTGTAGCGGGGGGTTCATCGACCCAGTACTTC.

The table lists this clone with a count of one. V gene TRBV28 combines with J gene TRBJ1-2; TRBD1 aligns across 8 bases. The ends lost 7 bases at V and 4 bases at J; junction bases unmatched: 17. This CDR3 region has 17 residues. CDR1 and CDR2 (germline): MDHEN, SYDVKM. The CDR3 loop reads CASTLVAGGKASYGYTF. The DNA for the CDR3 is TGTGCCAGCACCCTAGTGGCAGGGGGCAAGGCTAGCTATGGCTACACCTTC.

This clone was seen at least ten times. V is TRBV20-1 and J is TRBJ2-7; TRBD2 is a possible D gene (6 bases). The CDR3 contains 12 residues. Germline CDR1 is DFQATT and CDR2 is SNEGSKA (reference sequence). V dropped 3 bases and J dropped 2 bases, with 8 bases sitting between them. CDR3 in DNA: TGCAGTGCTAGTGGCGGGACCTACGAGCAGTACGTC. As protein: CSASGGTYEQYV.

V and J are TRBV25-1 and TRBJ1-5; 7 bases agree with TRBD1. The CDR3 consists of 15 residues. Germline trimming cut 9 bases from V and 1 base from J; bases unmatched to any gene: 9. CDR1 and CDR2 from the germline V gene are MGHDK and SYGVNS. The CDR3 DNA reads TGTGCCAGAATAAAACAGGGGCAAAGCAATCAGCCCCAGCATTTT. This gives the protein CARIKQGQSNQPQHF.

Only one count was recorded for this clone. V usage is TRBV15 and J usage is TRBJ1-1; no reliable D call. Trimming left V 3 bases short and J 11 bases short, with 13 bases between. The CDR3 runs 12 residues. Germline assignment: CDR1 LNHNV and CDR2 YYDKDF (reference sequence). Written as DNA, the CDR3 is TGTGCCACCAGCAGCGGGAAATTAAGGGCTTTCTTT. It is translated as CATSSGKLRAFF. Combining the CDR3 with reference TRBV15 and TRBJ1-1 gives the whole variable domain DAMVIQNPRYQVTQFGKPVTLSCSQTLNHNVMYWYQQKSSQAPKLLFHYYDKDFNNEADTPDNFQSRRPNTSFCFLDIRSPGLGDTAMYLCATSSGKLRAFFGQGTRLTVV.

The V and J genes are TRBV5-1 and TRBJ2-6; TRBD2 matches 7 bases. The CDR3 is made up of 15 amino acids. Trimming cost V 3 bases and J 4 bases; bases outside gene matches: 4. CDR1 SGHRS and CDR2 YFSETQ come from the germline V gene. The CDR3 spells CASSSGGAGANVLTF. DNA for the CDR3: TGCGCCAGCAGCTCGGGGGGTGCCGGGGCCAACGTCCTGACTTTC.

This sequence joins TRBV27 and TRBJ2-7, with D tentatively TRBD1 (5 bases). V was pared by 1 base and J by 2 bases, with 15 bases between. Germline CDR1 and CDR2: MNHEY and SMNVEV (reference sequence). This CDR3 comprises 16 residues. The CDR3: CASSLFPAGHAYEQYF. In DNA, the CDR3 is TGTGCCAGCAGTTTATTTCCAGCAGGGCATGCCTACGAGCAGTACTTC.